The TCR beta chain under discussion was sequenced for a study of T cells in tuberculosis. Study-wide results and caveats: Samples were chosen by availability of cryopreserved specimens.

Concerning this clone: Its antigen is not identified.

TCRdb's copy holds only in-frame clones and misses some; the assay was immunoSEQ multiplex PCR. This table has about 33,000 clones, roughly 92% appearing once. Each clinical donor contributed on average roughly 92,000 T cells from unsorted cryopreserved PBMC. V gave up 5 bases and J gave up 2 bases; unmatched junction bases: 9. Germline CDR1 and CDR2: SGHTA and FQGNSA. CDR3 length: 16 residues. The sample comprised PBMCs. The TCR comes from a donor aged 10-29 years with latent tuberculosis or without tuberculosis infection. Some clones in this sample may be carry-over from other donors' samples. V usage is TRBV7-2 and J usage is TRBJ2-1; 7 nucleotides match TRBD1. The CDR3 is CASSPLTGFAYNEQFF. The CDR3 DNA reads as TGTGCCAGCAGCCCTTTGACAGGGTTCGCCTACAATGAGCAGTTCTTC. The whole variable domain, filled in from reference TRBV7-2 and TRBJ2-1, reads GAGVSQSPSNKVTEKGKDVELRCDPISGHTALYWYRQSLGQGLEFLIYFQGNSAPDKSGLPSDRFSAERTGGSVSTLTIQRTQQEDSAVYLCASSPLTGFAYNEQFFGPGTRLTVL.